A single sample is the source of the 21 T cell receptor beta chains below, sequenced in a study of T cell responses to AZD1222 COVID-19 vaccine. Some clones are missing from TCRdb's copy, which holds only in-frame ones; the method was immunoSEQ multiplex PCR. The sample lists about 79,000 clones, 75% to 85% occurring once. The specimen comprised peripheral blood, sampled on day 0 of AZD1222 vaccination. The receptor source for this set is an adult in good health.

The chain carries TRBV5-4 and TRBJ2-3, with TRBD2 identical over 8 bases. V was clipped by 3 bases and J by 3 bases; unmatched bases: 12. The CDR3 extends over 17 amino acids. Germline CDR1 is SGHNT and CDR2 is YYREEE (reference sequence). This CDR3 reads CASSSVWAGGGTDTQYF. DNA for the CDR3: TGTGCCAGCAGCTCGGTTTGGGCGGGGGGAGGAACAGATACGCAGTATTTT.

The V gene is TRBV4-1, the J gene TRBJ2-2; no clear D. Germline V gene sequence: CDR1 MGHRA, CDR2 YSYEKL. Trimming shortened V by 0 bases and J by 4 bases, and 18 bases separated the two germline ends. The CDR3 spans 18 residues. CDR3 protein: CASSQDPGRRVGTGELFF. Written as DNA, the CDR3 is TGCGCCAGCAGCCAAGATCCCGGCCGGCGTGTTGGCACCGGGGAGCTGTTTTTT.

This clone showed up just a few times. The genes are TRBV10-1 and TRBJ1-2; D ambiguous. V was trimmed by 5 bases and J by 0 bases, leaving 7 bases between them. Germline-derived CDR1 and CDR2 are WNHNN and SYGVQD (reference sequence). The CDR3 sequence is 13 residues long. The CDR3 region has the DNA TGCGCCAGCAGTCCAACATCTAACTATGGCTACACCTTC. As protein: CASSPTSNYGYTF.

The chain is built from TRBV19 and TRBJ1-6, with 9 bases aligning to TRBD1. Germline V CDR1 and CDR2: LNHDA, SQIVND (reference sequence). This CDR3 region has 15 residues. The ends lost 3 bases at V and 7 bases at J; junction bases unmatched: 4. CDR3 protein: CASSIGDRVNSPLHF. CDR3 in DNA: TGTGCCAGTAGTATCGGGGACAGGGTAAATTCACCCCTCCACTTT.

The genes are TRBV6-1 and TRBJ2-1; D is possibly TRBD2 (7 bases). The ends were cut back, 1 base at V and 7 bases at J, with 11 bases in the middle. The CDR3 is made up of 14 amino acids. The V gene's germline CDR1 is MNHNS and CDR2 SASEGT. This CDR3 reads CASSEVGGQNEQFF. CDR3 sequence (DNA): TGTGCCAGCAGTGAAGTCGGGGGGCAAAATGAGCAGTTCTTC.

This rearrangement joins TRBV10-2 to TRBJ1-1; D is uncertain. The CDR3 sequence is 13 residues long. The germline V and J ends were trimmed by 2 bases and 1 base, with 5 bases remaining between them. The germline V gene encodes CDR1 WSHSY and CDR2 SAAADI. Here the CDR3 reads CASSEKGNTEAFF. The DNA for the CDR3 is TGCGCCAGCAGTGAGAAGGGGAACACTGAAGCTTTCTTT.

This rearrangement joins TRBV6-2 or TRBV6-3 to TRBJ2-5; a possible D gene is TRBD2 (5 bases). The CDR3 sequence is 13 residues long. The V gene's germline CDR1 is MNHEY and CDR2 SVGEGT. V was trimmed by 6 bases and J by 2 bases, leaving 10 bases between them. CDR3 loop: CASSRRGQETQYF. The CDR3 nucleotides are TGTGCCAGCAGCCGACGGGGACAAGAGACCCAGTACTTC.

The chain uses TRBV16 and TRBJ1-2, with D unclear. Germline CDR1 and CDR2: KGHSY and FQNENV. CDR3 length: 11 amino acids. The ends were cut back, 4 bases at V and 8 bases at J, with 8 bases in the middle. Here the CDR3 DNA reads TGTGCCAGCAGCCCAGGAAACGGCTACACCTTC. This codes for CASSPGNGYTF. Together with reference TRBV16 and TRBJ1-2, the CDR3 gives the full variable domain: GEEVAQTPKHLVRGEGQKAKLYCAPIKGHSYVFWYQQVLKNEFKFLISFQNENVFDETGMPKERFSAKCLPNSPCSLEIQATKLEDSAVYFCASSPGNGYTFGSGTRLTVV.

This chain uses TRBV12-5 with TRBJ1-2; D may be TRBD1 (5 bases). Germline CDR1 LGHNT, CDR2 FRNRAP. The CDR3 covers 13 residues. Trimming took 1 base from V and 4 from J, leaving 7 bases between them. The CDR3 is CASGLGQGYGYTF. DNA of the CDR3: TGTGCTAGTGGTTTGGGGCAGGGCTATGGCTACACCTTC.

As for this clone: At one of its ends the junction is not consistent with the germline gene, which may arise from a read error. DNA of the CDR3: TGTGCCAGCACTTTAGTCACAGGGGCCTACAATGAGCAGTTCTTC. Translated, it gives CASTLVTGAYNEQFF. This chain joins TRBV28 and TRBJ2-1, with 7 bases that match TRBD1. Germline V gene data show CDR1 as MDHEN and CDR2 as SYDVKM. This CDR3 has 15 amino acids.

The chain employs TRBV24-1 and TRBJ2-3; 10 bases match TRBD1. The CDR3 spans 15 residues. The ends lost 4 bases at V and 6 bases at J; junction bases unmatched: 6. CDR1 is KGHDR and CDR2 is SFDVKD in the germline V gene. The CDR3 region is CATSERDRGGDTQYF. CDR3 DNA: TGTGCCACCAGTGAGAGGGACAGGGGCGGGGATACGCAGTATTTT.

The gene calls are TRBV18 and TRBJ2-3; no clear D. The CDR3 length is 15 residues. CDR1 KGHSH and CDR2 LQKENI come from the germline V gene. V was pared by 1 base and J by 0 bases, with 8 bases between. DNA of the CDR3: TGTGCCAGCTCACCACTCAAGTATAGCACAGATACGCAGTATTTT. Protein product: CASSPLKYSTDTQYF.

The CDR3 reads CASSSRSEQYF. CDR3 DNA sequence: TGTGCCAGCAGCTCCCGTAGCGAGCAGTACTTC. The rearrangement joins TRBV5-5 to TRBJ2-7; D not certain. From germline, CDR1 is SGHKS and CDR2 YYEKEE (reference sequence). The CDR3 spans 11 residues. V shed 3 bases and J shed 6 bases, with 7 bases lying between them.

Written as DNA, the CDR3 is TGTGCCAGCAGTTTAAGGGGCGGTAACCCCTACGAGCAGTACTTC. It codes for CASSLRGGNPYEQYF. The rearrangement joins TRBV28 to TRBJ2-7; TRBD1 is a possible D gene (5 bases). The length of the CDR3 is 15 residues. Trimming cost V 2 bases and J 2 bases, with 13 bases left between them. Per the germline V gene, CDR1 is MDHEN and CDR2 is SYDVKM.

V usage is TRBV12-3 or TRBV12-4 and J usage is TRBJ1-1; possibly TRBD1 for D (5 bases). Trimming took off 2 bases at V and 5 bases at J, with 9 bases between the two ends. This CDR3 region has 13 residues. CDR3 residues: CASSLKGYTEAFF. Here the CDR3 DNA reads TGTGCCAGCAGTTTAAAGGGGTATACTGAAGCTTTCTTT.

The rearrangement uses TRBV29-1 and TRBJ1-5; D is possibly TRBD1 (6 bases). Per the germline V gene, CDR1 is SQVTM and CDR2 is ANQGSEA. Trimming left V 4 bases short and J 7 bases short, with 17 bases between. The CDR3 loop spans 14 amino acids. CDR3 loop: CSVGDGGGPQPQHF. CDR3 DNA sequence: TGCAGCGTTGGGGACGGCGGGGGGCCCCAGCCCCAGCATTTT. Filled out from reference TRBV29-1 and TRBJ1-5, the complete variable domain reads SAVISQKPSRDICQRGTSLTIQCQVDSQVTMMFWYRQQPGQSLTLIATANQGSEATYESGFVIDKFPISRPNLTFSTLTVSNMSPEDSSIYLCSVGDGGGPQPQHFGDGTRLSIL.

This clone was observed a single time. The CDR3 DNA reads as TGTGCCAGCAGCGGGACAGACAATCAAGAGACCCAGTACTTC. Protein: CASSGTDNQETQYF. The chain has TRBV16 and TRBJ2-5, with TRBD1 identical over 7 bases. Germline assignment: CDR1 KGHSY and CDR2 FQNENV. This CDR3 comprises 14 residues. J lost 2 bases, V lost 5 bases, and 5 bases had no gene match.

The CDR3 DNA reads as TGCGCCAGCAGTCAAACTTCCGACGTTGGGAGGATGAACACTGAAGCTTTCTTT. This codes for CASSQTSDVGRMNTEAFF. J is TRBJ1-1 and V is TRBV23-1; D is unresolved. TRBV23-1 is an ORF for which the function is uncertain. CDR3 length: 18 amino acids. The V and J ends lost 2 bases and 0 bases respectively, with 19 bases between them.

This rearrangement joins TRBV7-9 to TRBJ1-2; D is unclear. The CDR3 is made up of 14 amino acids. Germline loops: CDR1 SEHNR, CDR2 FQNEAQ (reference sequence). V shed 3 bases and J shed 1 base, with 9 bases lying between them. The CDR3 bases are TGTGCCAGCAGCTTGAAGGGCGTTAACTATGGCTACACCTTC. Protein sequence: CASSLKGVNYGYTF.

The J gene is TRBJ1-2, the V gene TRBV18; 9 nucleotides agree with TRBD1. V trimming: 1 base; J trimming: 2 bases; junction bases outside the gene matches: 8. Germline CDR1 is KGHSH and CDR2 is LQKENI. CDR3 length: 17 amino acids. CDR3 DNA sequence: TGTGCCAGCTCACCACTGACAGGGGGGCGTGCAAACTATGGCTACACCTTC. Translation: CASSPLTGGRANYGYTF. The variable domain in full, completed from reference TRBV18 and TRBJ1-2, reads NAGVMQNPRHLVRRRGQEARLRCSPMKGHSHVYWYRQLPEEGLKFMVYLQKENIIDESGMPKERFSAEFPKEGPSILRIQQVVRGDSAAYFCASSPLTGGRANYGYTFGSGTRLTVV.

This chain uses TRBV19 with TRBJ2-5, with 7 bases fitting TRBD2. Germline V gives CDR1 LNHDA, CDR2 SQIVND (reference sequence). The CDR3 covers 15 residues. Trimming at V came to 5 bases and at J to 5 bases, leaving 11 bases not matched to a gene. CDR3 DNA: TGTGCCAGTAGTGCTGACCCCGGACTAGGGGAGACCCAGTACTTC. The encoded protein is CASSADPGLGETQYF. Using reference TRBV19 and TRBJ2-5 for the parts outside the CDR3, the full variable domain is DGGITQSPKYLFRKEGQNVTLSCEQNLNHDAMYWYRQDPGQGLRLIYYSQIVNDFQKGDIAEGYSVSREKKESFPLTVTSAQKNPTAFYLCASSADPGLGETQYFGPGTRLLVL.